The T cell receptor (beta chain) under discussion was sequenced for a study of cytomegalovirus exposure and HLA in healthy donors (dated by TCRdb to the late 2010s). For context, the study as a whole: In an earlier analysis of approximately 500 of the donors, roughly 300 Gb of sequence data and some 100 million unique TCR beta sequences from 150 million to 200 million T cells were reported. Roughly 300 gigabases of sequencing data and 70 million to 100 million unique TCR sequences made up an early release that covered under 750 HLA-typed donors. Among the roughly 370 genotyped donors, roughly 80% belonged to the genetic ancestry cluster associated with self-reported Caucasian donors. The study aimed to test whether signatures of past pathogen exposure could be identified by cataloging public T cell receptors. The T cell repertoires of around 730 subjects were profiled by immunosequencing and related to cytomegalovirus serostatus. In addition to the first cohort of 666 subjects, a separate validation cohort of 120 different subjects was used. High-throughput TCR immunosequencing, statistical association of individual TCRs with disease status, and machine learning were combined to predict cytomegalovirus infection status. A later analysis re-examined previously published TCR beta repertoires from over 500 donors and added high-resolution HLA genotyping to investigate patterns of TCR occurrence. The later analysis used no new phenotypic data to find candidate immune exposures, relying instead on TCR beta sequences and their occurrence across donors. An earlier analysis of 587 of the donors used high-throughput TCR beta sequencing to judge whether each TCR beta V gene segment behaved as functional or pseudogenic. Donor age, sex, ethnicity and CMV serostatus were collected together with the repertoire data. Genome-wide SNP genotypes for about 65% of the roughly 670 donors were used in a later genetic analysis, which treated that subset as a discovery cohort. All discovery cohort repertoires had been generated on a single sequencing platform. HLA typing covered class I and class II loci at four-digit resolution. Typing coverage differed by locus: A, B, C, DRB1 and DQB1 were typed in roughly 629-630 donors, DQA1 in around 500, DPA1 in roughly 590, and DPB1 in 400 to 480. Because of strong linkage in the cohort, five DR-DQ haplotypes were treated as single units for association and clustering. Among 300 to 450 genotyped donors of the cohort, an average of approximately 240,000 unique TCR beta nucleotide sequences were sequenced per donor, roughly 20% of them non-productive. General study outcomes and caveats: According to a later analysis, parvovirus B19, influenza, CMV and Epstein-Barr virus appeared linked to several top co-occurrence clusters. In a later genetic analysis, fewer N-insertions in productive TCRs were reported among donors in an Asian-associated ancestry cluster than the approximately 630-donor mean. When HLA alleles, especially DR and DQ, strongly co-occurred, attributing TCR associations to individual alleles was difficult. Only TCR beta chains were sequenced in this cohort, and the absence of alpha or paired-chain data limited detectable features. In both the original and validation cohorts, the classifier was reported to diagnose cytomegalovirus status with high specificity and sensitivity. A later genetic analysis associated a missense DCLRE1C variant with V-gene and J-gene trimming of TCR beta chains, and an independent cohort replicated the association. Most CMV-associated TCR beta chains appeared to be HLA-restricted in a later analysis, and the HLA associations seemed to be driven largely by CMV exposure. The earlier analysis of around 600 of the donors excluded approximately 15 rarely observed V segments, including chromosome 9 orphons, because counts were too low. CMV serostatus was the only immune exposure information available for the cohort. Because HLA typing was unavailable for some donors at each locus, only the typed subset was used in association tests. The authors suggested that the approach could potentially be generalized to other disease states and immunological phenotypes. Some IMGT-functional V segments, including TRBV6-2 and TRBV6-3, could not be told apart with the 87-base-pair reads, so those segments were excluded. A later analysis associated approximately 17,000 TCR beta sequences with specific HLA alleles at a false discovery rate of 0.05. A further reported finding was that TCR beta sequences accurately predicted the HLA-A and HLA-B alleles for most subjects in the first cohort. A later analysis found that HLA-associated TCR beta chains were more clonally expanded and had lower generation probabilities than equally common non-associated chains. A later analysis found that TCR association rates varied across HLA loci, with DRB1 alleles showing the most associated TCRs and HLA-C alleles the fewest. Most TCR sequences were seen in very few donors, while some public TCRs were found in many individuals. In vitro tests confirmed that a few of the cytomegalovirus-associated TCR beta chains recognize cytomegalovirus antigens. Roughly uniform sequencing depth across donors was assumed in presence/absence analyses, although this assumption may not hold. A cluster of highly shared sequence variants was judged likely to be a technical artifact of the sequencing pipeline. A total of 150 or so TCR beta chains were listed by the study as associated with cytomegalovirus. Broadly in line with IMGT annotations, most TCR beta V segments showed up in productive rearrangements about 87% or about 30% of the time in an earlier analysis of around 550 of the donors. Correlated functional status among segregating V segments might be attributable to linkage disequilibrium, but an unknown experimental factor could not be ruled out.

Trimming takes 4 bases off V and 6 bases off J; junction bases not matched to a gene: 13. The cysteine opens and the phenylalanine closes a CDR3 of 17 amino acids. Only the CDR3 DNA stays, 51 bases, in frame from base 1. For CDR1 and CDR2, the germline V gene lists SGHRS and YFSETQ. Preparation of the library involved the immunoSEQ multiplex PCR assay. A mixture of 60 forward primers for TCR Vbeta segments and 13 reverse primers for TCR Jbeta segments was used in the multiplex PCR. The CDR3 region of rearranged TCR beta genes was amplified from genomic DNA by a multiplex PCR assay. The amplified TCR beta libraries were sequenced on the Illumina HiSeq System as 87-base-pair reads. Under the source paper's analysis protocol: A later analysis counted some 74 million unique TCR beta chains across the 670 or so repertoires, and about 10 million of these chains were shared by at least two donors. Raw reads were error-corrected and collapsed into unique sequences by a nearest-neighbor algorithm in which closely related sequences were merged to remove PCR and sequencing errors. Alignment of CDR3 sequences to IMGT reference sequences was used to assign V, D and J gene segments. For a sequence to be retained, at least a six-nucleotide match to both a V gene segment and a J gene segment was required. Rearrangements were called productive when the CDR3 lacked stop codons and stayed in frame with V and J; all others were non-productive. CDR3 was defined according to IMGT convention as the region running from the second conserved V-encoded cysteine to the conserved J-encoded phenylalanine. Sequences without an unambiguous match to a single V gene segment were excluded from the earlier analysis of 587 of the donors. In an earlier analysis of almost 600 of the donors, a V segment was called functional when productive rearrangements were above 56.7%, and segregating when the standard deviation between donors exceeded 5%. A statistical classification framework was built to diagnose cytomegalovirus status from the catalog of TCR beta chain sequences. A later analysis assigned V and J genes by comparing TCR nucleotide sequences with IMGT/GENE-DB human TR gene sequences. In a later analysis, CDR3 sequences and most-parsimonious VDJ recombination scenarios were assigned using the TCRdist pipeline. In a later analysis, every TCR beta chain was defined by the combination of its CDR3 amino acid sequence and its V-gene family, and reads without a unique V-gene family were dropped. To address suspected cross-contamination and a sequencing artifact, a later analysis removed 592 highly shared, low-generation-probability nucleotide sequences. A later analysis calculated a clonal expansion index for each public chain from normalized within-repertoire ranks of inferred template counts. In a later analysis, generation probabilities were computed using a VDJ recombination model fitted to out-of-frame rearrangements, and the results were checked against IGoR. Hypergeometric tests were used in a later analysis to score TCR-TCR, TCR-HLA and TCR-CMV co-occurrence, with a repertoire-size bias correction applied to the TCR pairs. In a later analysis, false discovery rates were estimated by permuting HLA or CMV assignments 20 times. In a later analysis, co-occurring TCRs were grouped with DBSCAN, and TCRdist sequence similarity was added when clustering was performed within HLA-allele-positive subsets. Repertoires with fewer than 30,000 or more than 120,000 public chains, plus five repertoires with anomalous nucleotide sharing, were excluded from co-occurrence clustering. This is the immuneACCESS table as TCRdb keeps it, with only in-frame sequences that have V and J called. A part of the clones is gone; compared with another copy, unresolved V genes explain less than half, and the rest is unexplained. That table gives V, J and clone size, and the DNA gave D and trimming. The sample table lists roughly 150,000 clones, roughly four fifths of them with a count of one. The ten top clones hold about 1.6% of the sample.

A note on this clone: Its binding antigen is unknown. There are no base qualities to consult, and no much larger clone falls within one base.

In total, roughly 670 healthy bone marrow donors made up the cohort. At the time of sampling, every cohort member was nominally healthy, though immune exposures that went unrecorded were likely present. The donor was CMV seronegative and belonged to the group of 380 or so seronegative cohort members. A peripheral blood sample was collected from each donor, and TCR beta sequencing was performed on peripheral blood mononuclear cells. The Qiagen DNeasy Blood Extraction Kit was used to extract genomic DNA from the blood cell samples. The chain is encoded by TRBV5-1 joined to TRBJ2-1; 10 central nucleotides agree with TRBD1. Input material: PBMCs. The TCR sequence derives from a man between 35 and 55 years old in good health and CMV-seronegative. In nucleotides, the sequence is TGCGCCAGCAGCCCCCTGGCACGACAGGGGGCGAGCAATGAGCAGTTCTTC. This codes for CASSPLARQGASNEQFF.